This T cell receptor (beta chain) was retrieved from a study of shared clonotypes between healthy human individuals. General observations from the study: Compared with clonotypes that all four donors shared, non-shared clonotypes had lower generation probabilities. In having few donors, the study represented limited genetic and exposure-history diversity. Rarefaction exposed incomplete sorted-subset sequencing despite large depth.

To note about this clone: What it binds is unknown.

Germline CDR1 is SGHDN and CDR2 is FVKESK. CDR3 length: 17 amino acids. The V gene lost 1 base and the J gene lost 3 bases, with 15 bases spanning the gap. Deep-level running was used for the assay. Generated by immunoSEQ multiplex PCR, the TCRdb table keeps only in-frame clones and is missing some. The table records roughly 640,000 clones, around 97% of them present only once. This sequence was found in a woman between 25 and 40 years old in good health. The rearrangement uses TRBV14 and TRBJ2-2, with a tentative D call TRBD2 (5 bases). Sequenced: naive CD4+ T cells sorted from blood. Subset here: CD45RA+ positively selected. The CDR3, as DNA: TGTGCCAGCAGCCAAGGGAACCTCTGGGAGTACACCGGGGAGCTGTTTTTT. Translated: CASSQGNLWEYTGELFF.